Each of the 6 T cell receptor beta chains below was sequenced from the same sample in a study of blood T cell repertoires in COVID-19. Assay: immunoSEQ multiplex PCR; the TCRdb copy retains only in-frame clones and omits some. The sample yields 150,000 to 200,000 clones, 87% seen once. Sequenced material: peripheral blood. Source of these receptors: a human donor in a cohort sampled during active COVID-19.

V gene TRBV27 combines with J gene TRBJ1-4; TRBD1 is a possible D gene (5 bases). Germline CDR1 is MNHEY and CDR2 is SMNVEV (reference sequence). The CDR3 has 15 residues. V dropped 2 bases and J dropped 4 bases, with 11 bases sitting between them. The CDR3 spells CASSLGRVGNEKLFF. In nucleotides, the CDR3 is TGTGCCAGCAGTTTAGGCAGGGTTGGTAATGAAAAACTGTTTTTT.

The rearrangement links TRBV11-3 to TRBJ1-1; TRBD1 matches at 7 bases. The V segment lost 3 bases and the J segment 5 bases; nucleotides outside the gene matches: 6. Germline V CDR1 and CDR2: SGHNT, YENEEA. The CDR3 extends over 14 amino acids. The CDR3 bases are TGTGCCAGCAGCTTCCAGACAGGGAGGACTGAAGCTTTCTTT. As protein: CASSFQTGRTEAFF.

The DNA for the CDR3 is TGTGCCAGCAGTAATGGACAGGATAGCACCGGGGAGCTGTTTTTT. Its protein product is CASSNGQDSTGELFF. This chain joins TRBV2 and TRBJ2-2; 7 bases agree with TRBD1. V shed 5 bases, J shed 4 bases, and the junction held 7 bases outside the gene matches. Per the germline V gene, CDR1 is SNHLY and CDR2 is FYNNEI. The CDR3 is 15 amino acids.

V gene TRBV6-1 combines with J gene TRBJ1-2; TRBD1 might be the D (6 bases). Germline V lookup: CDR1 MNHNS, CDR2 SASEGT. Trimming removed 2 bases from V and 5 bases from J, with 6 bases in between. This CDR3 spans 12 amino acids. CDR3 DNA sequence: TGTGCCAGCAGTGAACAGGGGTATGGCTACACCTTC. Its translation is CASSEQGYGYTF.

The gene calls are TRBV7-3 and TRBJ1-5, with a possible D match to TRBD1 (5 bases). Trimming cost V 5 bases and J 8 bases, with 13 bases left between them. CDR3 length: 13 residues. CDR1 is SGHTA and CDR2 is FQGTGA in the germline V gene. The CDR3: CASSQNGGKPQHF. DNA of the CDR3: TGTGCCAGCAGCCAAAATGGGGGGAAGCCCCAGCATTTT.

The rearrangement joins TRBV6-5 to TRBJ2-7, with TRBD1 as a possible D gene (5 bases). The V gene's germline CDR1 is MNHEY and CDR2 SVGAGI. Trimming took off 6 bases at V and 4 bases at J, with 13 bases between the two ends. The CDR3 has 13 amino acids. CDR3 coding DNA: TGTGCCAGCAGACAAACAGGTCTATACGAGCAGTACTTC. This sequence encodes CASRQTGLYEQYF.